This passage covers 8 T cell receptor beta chains from one sample sequenced in a study of T-cell memory formation after mild COVID-19. TCRdb ran MiXCR on the 5' RACE reads and lists one entry per CDR3 protein. Of under 250,000 distinct CDR3 sequences listed, 15% are singletons. Sequenced material: PBMCs or a T cell subset sorted from them (not recorded which). These receptors all stem from an adult woman who had mild COVID-19 (a few samples of this study predate the infection). Cell type and time point are not known.

The rearrangement uses TRBV5-5 and TRBJ2-2, with D possibly being TRBD1 or TRBD2 (5 bases each). The CDR3 is made up of 15 amino acids. Germline V gives CDR1 SGHKS, CDR2 YYEKEE (reference sequence). Trimming stripped 3 bases from V and 8 bases from J, with 17 bases between. The CDR3 region is CASSYPGTSTGELFF. The CDR3 bases are TGTGCCAGCAGCTATCCGGGGACGTCGACTGGGGAGCTGTTTTTT.

This clonotype appeared a few times. The chain carries TRBV20-1 and TRBJ2-5; tentatively, D is TRBD2 (5 bases). The CDR3 is 14 amino acids. CDR1 is DFQATT and CDR2 is SNEGSKA in the germline V gene (reference sequence). The V and J ends lost 3 bases and 4 bases respectively, with 15 bases between them. The CDR3 DNA follows: TGCAGTGCTAGGGTCTCACTAGAAGGAGAGACCCAGTACTTC. This codes for CSARVSLEGETQYF.

The rearrangement links TRBV7-9 to TRBJ1-6, with no clear D. Deletions cut 1 base from V and 12 bases from J, with 10 bases between. The germline V gene encodes CDR1 SEHNR and CDR2 FQNEAQ (reference sequence). This CDR3 has 13 amino acids. The CDR3 region is CASSLDSGRPLHF. The DNA for the CDR3 is TGTGCCAGCAGCTTAGATTCGGGAAGACCCCTCCACTTT.

There are a few counts of this clonotype. V usage is TRBV25-1 and J usage is TRBJ2-3, with a tentative D call TRBD1 (5 bases). Germline assignment: CDR1 MGHDK and CDR2 SYGVNS. This CDR3 spans 17 amino acids. V was cut by 4 bases and J by 0 bases, with 17 bases left in between. The chain's CDR3 is CASSAPLTERSTDTQYF. CDR3 DNA: TGTGCCAGCAGTGCGCCCCTGACAGAGCGTAGCACAGATACGCAGTATTTT.

The table lists this clonotype with a few counts. This chain links TRBV2 with TRBJ2-3; a possible D gene is TRBD2 (5 bases). The length of the CDR3 is 12 residues. Germline CDR1 and CDR2: SNHLY and FYNNEI. V lost 6 bases to trimming and J lost 6 bases, with 10 bases between them. The CDR3 spells CASSVRGDTQYF. The DNA of the CDR3 is TGTGCCAGCAGCGTCCGAGGGGATACGCAGTATTTT.

This clonotype was seen at least ten times. J is TRBJ2-1 and V is TRBV20-1; D uncertain. Per germline, CDR1 DFQATT and CDR2 SNEGSKA (reference sequence). Trimming removed 0 bases from V and 9 bases from J, with 12 bases in between. This CDR3 is built from 13 residues. The CDR3 DNA sequence: TGCAGTGCTAGAGATTTAAGTTTGGGTGAGCAGTTCTTC. The encoded protein is CSARDLSLGEQFF.

The table lists this clonotype with many counts. V and J are TRBV6-5 and TRBJ2-7, with 8 bases fitting TRBD2. The trim removed 0 bases at V and 2 bases at J, leaving 9 bases unmatched. CDR3 length: 17 amino acids. From germline, CDR1 is MNHEY and CDR2 SVGAGI. CDR3 residues: CASSYSAGATGPYEQYF. The CDR3 coding sequence is TGTGCCAGCAGTTACTCAGCGGGAGCGACGGGGCCCTACGAGCAGTACTTC.

This chain uses TRBV9 with TRBJ2-1; no firm D call. The ends were cut back, 0 bases at V and 9 bases at J, with 7 bases in the middle. This CDR3 comprises 12 residues. CDR1 is SGDLS, CDR2 YYNGEE, per germline. CDR3 residues: CASSVEVGEQFF. In DNA, the CDR3 is TGTGCCAGCAGCGTAGAAGTTGGTGAGCAGTTCTTC.